One and the same sample provided the 30 T cell receptor beta chains below, sequenced in a study of blood T cell repertoires in COVID-19. This table comes from immunoSEQ multiplex PCR, and its TCRdb copy is limited to in-frame clones, with some not included. This sample yields around 300,000 clones, of which around nine tenths are seen a single time; approximately 1.8% belongs to the top ten. The source material was PBMCs or T cells enriched from blood (not recorded which). The receptors here all came from a woman aged 55 to 70 who had recovered from COVID-19.

The chain uses TRBV11-3 and TRBJ2-7; 8 positions agree with TRBD2. Germline CDR1 and CDR2: SGHNT and YENEEA. This CDR3 spans 13 amino acids. V lost 6 bases, J lost 5 bases, and 6 bases stayed unmatched. Written as DNA, the CDR3 is TGTGCCAGCAGTCCAGGACTAGCCAACGAGCAGTACTTC. Translation gives CASSPGLANEQYF.

The V call is TRBV7-3, the J call TRBJ2-1; 9 nucleotides agree with TRBD2. Per germline, CDR1 SGHTA and CDR2 FQGTGA. The CDR3 totals 16 residues. Germline trimming cut 1 base from V and 9 bases from J; bases unmatched to any gene: 10. CDR3 in DNA: TGTGCCAGCAGCTTAATGGCGGGAGGGCCCTCTTTTGAGCAGTTCTTC. It translates to CASSLMAGGPSFEQFF.

The rearrangement links TRBV9 to TRBJ2-3; 7 positions match TRBD2. Trimming took 1 base from V and 0 from J; bases not matched to a gene: 5. The CDR3 loop spans 16 amino acids. Germline CDR1 reads SGDLS; CDR2 reads YYNGEE. CDR3 in amino acids: CASSVFRGESTDTQYF. CDR3 DNA: TGTGCCAGCAGCGTATTTCGGGGGGAAAGCACAGATACGCAGTATTTT.

The rearrangement links TRBV28 to TRBJ2-1, with D possibly matching TRBD2 (6 bases). The CDR3 runs to 14 residues. Germline CDR1 and CDR2: MDHEN and SYDVKM. The V gene lost 8 bases and the J gene lost 5 bases, with 16 bases spanning the gap. CDR3 sequence reads: CASGTRRRDNEQFF. CDR3 nucleotide sequence: TGTGCCAGCGGGACCCGACGGAGGGACAATGAGCAGTTCTTC.

A word on this clone: The junction does not match germline at one end; this may be a read error. This chain links TRBV19 with TRBJ1-5; the D is unclear. This CDR3 is 15 amino acids long. The germline V gene encodes CDR1 LNHDA and CDR2 SQIVND (reference sequence). Here the CDR3 DNA reads TGTGCCAGTAGTGTAGACGGTTATAGCAATCAGCCCCAGCATTTT. It codes for CASSVDGYSNQPQHF.

The chain combines TRBV9 with TRBJ1-1; TRBD1 agrees at 8 bases. CDR1 is SGDLS, CDR2 YYNGEE, per germline. V trimming: 0 bases; J trimming: 6 bases; junction bases outside the gene matches: 4. This CDR3 has 14 residues. In DNA form, the CDR3 reads TGTGCCAGCAGCGTAGCGGGGACAGGAGCTGAAGCTTTCTTT. Protein sequence: CASSVAGTGAEAFF.

CDR3 bases: TGCGCCAGCAGTGAGATCCGCGGGGTTGGAAACACCATATATTTT. Encoded protein: CASSEIRGVGNTIYF. The chain links TRBV10-1 to TRBJ1-3; D uncertain. With 2 bases removed from V and 3 bases from J, the gap between germline ends came to 11 bases. CDR3 length: 15 amino acids. CDR1 WNHNN and CDR2 SYGVQD come from the germline V gene (reference sequence).

This rearrangement joins TRBV4-1 to TRBJ1-4; D perhaps matches TRBD1 (6 bases). V lost 5 bases and J lost 10, with 17 bases in between. The CDR3 length is 14 residues. The germline V gene has CDR1 MGHRA and CDR2 YSYEKL. The CDR3 bases are TGCGCCAGCAGCGGTGGGCAGGGGCAAGGAAAACTGTTTTTT. Amino acids: CASSGGQGQGKLFF.

The V and J genes are TRBV6-5 and TRBJ1-4, with D perhaps TRBD1 (5 bases). The CDR3 sequence is 13 residues long. V lost 8 bases to trimming and J lost 8 bases, with 15 bases between them. The germline V gene encodes CDR1 MNHEY and CDR2 SVGAGI. DNA for the CDR3: TGTGCCAGCGGGGCAGATATAGGGGAAAAACTGTTTTTT. Its protein is CASGADIGEKLFF.

The rearrangement joins TRBV4-2 to TRBJ1-5, with TRBD1 as a possible D gene (6 bases). V lost 1 base and J lost 4, with 11 bases in between. Per germline, CDR1 LGHNA and CDR2 YNFKEQ. The CDR3 loop spans 15 amino acids. The CDR3 DNA sequence: TGTGCCAGCAGCCAAGTCTTCCAGGGGAATCAGCCCCAGCATTTT. Translation: CASSQVFQGNQPQHF.

The chain carries TRBV28 and TRBJ2-7, with 7 positions matching TRBD2. The CDR3 extends over 14 amino acids. Losses at the gene ends were 7 bases for V and 2 bases for J; bases not matched to a gene: 8. Germline V gene sequence: CDR1 MDHEN, CDR2 SYDVKM. Here the CDR3 reads CASNPGGSPYEQYF. The CDR3 DNA is TGTGCCAGCAATCCGGGGGGATCGCCCTACGAGCAGTACTTC. The variable domain in full, with the rest retrieved from reference TRBV28 and TRBJ2-7, is DVKVTQSSRYLVKRTGEKVFLECVQDMDHENMFWYRQDPGLGLRLIYFSYDVKMKEKGDIPEGYSVSREKKERFSLILESASTNQTSMYLCASNPGGSPYEQYFGPGTRLTVT.

The rearrangement uses TRBV6-5 and TRBJ2-7, with a tentative D call TRBD1 (5 bases). The CDR3 is 13 residues long. Trimming left V 2 bases short and J 7 bases short, with 12 bases between. Germline V gene lookup returns CDR1 MNHEY and CDR2 SVGAGI. DNA of the CDR3: TGTGCCAGCAGTTACAGCAGGGTGGGTGAGCAGTACTTC. As protein: CASSYSRVGEQYF.

About this clone itself: No conserved phenylalanine or tryptophan ends this CDR3, so it is likely a read error. The DNA is omitted, as the CDR3 cannot be located on it reliably, and the CDR3 follows TCRdb's listing. This chain uses TRBV6-1 with TRBJ2-7; TRBD2, the table's D call, lacks a check against the DNA. Germline CDR1 is MNHNS and CDR2 is SASEGT. Counting both end residues, the CDR3 totals 12 amino acids. CDR3 in amino acids: CASSEAERIPHI.

The CDR3 reads CASSSSLGQGIPGELFF. In DNA form, the CDR3 reads TGCGCCAGCAGCTCCTCCTTGGGACAGGGGATACCCGGGGAGCTGTTTTTT. The chain recombines TRBV5-1 with TRBJ2-2, with TRBD1 matching over 10 bases. In germline, CDR1 is SGHRS, CDR2 YFSETQ. Trimming cost V 3 bases and J 6 bases; bases outside gene matches: 11. The CDR3 has 17 residues.

V is TRBV6-5 and J is TRBJ2-1; 12 bases line up with TRBD2. Looked up from germline, CDR1 is MNHEY and CDR2 is SVGAGI. The CDR3 spans 15 residues. V was pared by 7 bases and J by 12 bases, with 13 bases of the junction left unmatched. In DNA, the CDR3 is TGTGCCAGCAACACTAGCGGGGGGCGGGGCCGTGGGCAGTTCTTC. Translation: CASNTSGGRGRGQFF.

The V call is TRBV9, the J call TRBJ2-5, with 10 positions matching TRBD2. Germline loops: CDR1 SGDLS, CDR2 YYNGEE. Germline trimming cut 7 bases from V and 5 bases from J; bases unmatched to any gene: 14. This CDR3 spans 16 amino acids. The CDR3 region has the DNA TGTGCCAGCTCCCGGGAAGCGGGAGGGCCTGGGGAGACCCAGTACTTC. Its translation is CASSREAGGPGETQYF.

The V call is TRBV28, the J call TRBJ1-3; the D gene is possibly TRBD1 (5 bases). This CDR3 has 15 residues. The V gene's germline CDR1 is MDHEN and CDR2 SYDVKM. The ends were cut back, 7 bases at V and 1 base at J, with 14 bases in the middle. CDR3 amino acids: CASTMGGSSGNTIYF. The CDR3 DNA reads TGTGCCAGCACTATGGGGGGGTCTTCTGGAAACACCATATATTTT.

This chain joins TRBV10-3 and TRBJ1-2; no firm D call. V was shortened by 3 bases and J by 4 bases, with 18 bases between the two germline ends. Per germline, CDR1 ENHRY and CDR2 SYGVKD. CDR3 length: 16 amino acids. CDR3 residues: CAISEAVGGNIYGYTF. The DNA of the CDR3 is TGTGCCATCAGTGAAGCCGTGGGAGGGAACATCTATGGCTACACCTTC.

This sequence joins TRBV7-6 and TRBJ1-6, with 10 positions matching TRBD1. CDR1 is SGHVS and CDR2 is FNYEAQ in the germline V gene. V was clipped by 1 base and J by 8 bases; unmatched bases: 8. This CDR3 spans 17 amino acids. The CDR3 DNA sequence: TGTGCCAGCAGCTTAGAGGGGGTTGGGACAGGGGATTCACCCCTCCACTTT. This sequence encodes CASSLEGVGTGDSPLHF. The full variable domain, with the rest looked up from reference TRBV7-6 and TRBJ1-6, is GAGVSQSPRYKVTKRGQDVALRCDPISGHVSLYWYRQALGQGPEFLTYFNYEAQQDKSGLPNDRFSAERPEGSISTLTIQRTEQRDSAMYRCASSLEGVGTGDSPLHFGNGTRLTVT.

Points on this clone: Other nucleotide sequences from this sample produce the same CDR3. The V call is TRBV7-3, the J call TRBJ2-2, with D hard to call. This CDR3 spans 12 amino acids. The germline V gene has CDR1 SGHTA and CDR2 FQGTGA. The V end lost 4 bases, the J end lost 3 bases, and 3 bases lay between the germline ends. CDR3 sequence: CASSSYTGELFF. The CDR3 region has the DNA TGTGCCAGCAGCTCTTACACCGGGGAGCTGTTTTTT. The variable domain in full, with the rest retrieved from reference TRBV7-3 and TRBJ2-2, is GAGVSQTPSNKVTEKGKYVELRCDPISGHTALYWYRQSLGQGPEFLIYFQGTGAADDSGLPNDRFFAVRPEGSVSTLKIQRTERGDSAVYLCASSSYTGELFFGEGSRLTVL.

The chain combines TRBV5-1 with TRBJ2-1; TRBD2 matches 12 bases. The CDR3 extends over 16 amino acids. Germline CDR1 and CDR2: SGHRS and YFSETQ. J gave up 6 bases and V 2 bases, and 6 bases lay outside the gene matches. The CDR3 loop reads CASSLRLAGELNEQFF. The CDR3 bases are TGCGCCAGCAGCTTACGACTAGCGGGAGAGCTCAATGAGCAGTTCTTC.

This chain links TRBV18 with TRBJ1-1; 8 nucleotides line up with TRBD1. Losses at the gene ends were 6 bases for V and 2 bases for J; bases not matched to a gene: 8. Germline V gene data show CDR1 as KGHSH and CDR2 as LQKENI. This CDR3 spans 15 amino acids. Here the CDR3 DNA reads TGTGCCAGCTCTCAGGGGGCCCGGTTAAACACTGAAGCTTTCTTT. Translated, it gives CASSQGARLNTEAFF.

The table lists this clone with a few counts. The CDR3 DNA follows: TGTGCCAGCATAGCGGTCTACAATGAGCAGTTCTTC. Residues: CASIAVYNEQFF. The chain employs TRBV7-9 and TRBJ2-1; the D gene is possibly TRBD2 (6 bases). V gave up 7 bases and J gave up 3 bases, with 7 bases separating them. Germline assignment: CDR1 SEHNR and CDR2 FQNEAQ (reference sequence). This CDR3 is 12 amino acids long. The full variable domain, in which reference TRBV7-9 and TRBJ2-1 provide the parts outside the CDR3, is DTGVSQNPRHKITKRGQNVTFRCDPISEHNRLYWYRQTLGQGPEFLTYFQNEAQLEKSRLLSDRFSAERPKGSFSTLEIQRTEQGDSAMYLCASIAVYNEQFFGPGTRLTVL.

This clone was recorded once. The chain uses TRBV2 and TRBJ2-4; 8 nucleotides match TRBD2. Germline V gene sequence: CDR1 SNHLY, CDR2 FYNNEI. Trimming cost V 4 bases and J 2 bases; bases outside gene matches: 10. This CDR3 is built from 17 residues. This CDR3 is CASSVSTSGTSKNIQYF. CDR3 sequence (DNA): TGTGCCAGCAGTGTGTCCACTAGCGGAACTTCCAAAAACATTCAGTACTTC.

The chain couples TRBV28 to TRBJ1-4; no definite D call. The germline V gene encodes CDR1 MDHEN and CDR2 SYDVKM. V was shortened by 5 bases and J by 8 bases, with 18 bases between the two germline ends. The CDR3 consists of 15 residues. DNA of the CDR3: TGTGCCAGCAGTCTGGAGGCCTCACGAGGGGAAAAACTGTTTTTT. Translated: CASSLEASRGEKLFF.

CDR3 DNA sequence: TGTGCCAGCAGCGCAGGACAGGGGAACTATGGCTACACCTTC. It encodes CASSAGQGNYGYTF. V and J are TRBV7-9 and TRBJ1-2, with 9 positions matching TRBD1. The V and J ends lost 5 bases and 2 bases, in that order; junction bases with no gene match: 3. The CDR3 covers 14 residues. Germline CDR1 is SEHNR and CDR2 is FQNEAQ (reference sequence).

The chain uses TRBV28 and TRBJ2-3; TRBD1 matches at 10 bases. V lost 5 bases, J lost 2 bases, and 7 bases stayed unmatched. Looked up from germline, CDR1 is MDHEN and CDR2 is SYDVKM. The CDR3 length is 16 residues. The CDR3 DNA is TGTGCCAGCAGTGTGCCGGGACAGGGGCTCACAGATACGCAGTATTTT. Amino acid sequence: CASSVPGQGLTDTQYF.

The V call is TRBV6-5, the J call TRBJ1-6, with 12 bases lining up with TRBD1. CDR1 is MNHEY, CDR2 SVGAGI, per germline. The J segment lost 8 bases and the V segment lost 5 bases, leaving 4 bases of the junction unmatched. The CDR3 has 15 residues. CDR3 region: CASSNGTGGYSPLHF. The CDR3 DNA sequence: TGTGCCAGCAGTAATGGGACAGGGGGCTATTCACCCCTCCACTTT.

The chain couples TRBV14 to TRBJ2-7; the D gene is possibly TRBD1 (6 bases). The CDR3 is 15 residues long. The germline V and J ends were trimmed by 3 bases and 3 bases, with 15 bases remaining between them. Germline values: CDR1 SGHDN, CDR2 FVKESK. The DNA of the CDR3 is TGTGCCAGCAGCCACCTACAAGGGGGTTTCTACGAGCAGTACTTC. Amino acid sequence: CASSHLQGGFYEQYF.

This clone occurred once. This chain joins TRBV4-1 and TRBJ2-5, with TRBD1 identical over 7 bases. CDR1 and CDR2 (germline): MGHRA, YSYEKL. This CDR3 is built from 16 residues. V lost 1 base, J lost 5 bases, and 10 bases stayed unmatched. The CDR3 loop reads CASSQVPDRVGETQYF. For the CDR3, the DNA is TGCGCCAGCAGCCAAGTTCCCGACAGGGTGGGGGAGACCCAGTACTTC.